Following are 25 T cell receptor beta chains from one sample sequenced in a study of blood T cell repertoires in COVID-19. Only in-frame clones appear in the TCRdb table, and some are missing; sequencing was by immunoSEQ multiplex PCR. The table includes around 77,000 clones, approximately 80% detected once. Sequenced material: peripheral blood. The receptors here all came from a man under 40 with COVID-19, enrolled during active disease.

V and J are TRBV24-1 and TRBJ2-1, with 7 bases lining up with TRBD1. The germline V gene encodes CDR1 KGHDR and CDR2 SFDVKD. This CDR3 has 13 amino acids. The trim removed 3 bases at V and 7 bases at J, leaving 2 bases unmatched. CDR3 residues: CATSDGGQNEQFF. The CDR3, as DNA: TGTGCCACCAGTGATGGGGGACAGAATGAGCAGTTCTTC.

The chain carries TRBV29-1 and TRBJ1-2; the D gene is possibly TRBD1 (6 bases). The CDR3 totals 15 residues. Germline V lookup: CDR1 SQVTM, CDR2 ANQGSEA. Trimming removed 6 bases at V and 0 bases at J, with 17 bases between. The CDR3 DNA is TGCAGCGTATTACAGGGAGCTGGGGCTAACTATGGCTACACCTTC. Its protein is CSVLQGAGANYGYTF.

This clone has a handful of counts. The chain is built from TRBV5-8 and TRBJ1-1, with no clear D. Trimming pared 0 bases from V and 11 bases from J, leaving 14 bases between. This CDR3 spans 13 amino acids. Germline assignment: CDR1 SGHTS and CDR2 YDEGEE. CDR3 loop: CASSLVWPREAFF. The CDR3 coding sequence is TGTGCCAGCAGCTTGGTTTGGCCGAGGGAGGCTTTCTTT.

The count of this clone is one. This sequence joins TRBV7-3 and TRBJ2-7; tentatively, D is TRBD2 (5 bases). Between the trimmed V and J ends, which lost 2 bases and 0 bases, there was a span of 11 bases. This CDR3 has 15 residues. Germline CDR1 SGHTA, CDR2 FQGTGA. The CDR3 reads CASSLEDSSSYEQYF. CDR3 nucleotides: TGTGCCAGCAGCTTAGAGGACTCCAGCTCCTACGAGCAGTACTTC.

The chain carries TRBV28 and TRBJ2-1; D gene uncertain. The V end was cut by 4 bases, the J end by 7 bases, with 8 bases between. In germline, CDR1 is MDHEN, CDR2 SYDVKM. The CDR3 length is 12 residues. The CDR3, as DNA: TGTGCCAGCAGTTCCAGGTGGAATGAGCAGTTCTTC. The encoded protein is CASSSRWNEQFF.

This sequence joins TRBV19 and TRBJ2-3; D not certain. Germline CDR1 and CDR2: LNHDA and SQIVND (reference sequence). With 5 bases removed from V and 3 bases from J, the gap between germline ends came to 6 bases. The CDR3 is 12 amino acids. In DNA form, the CDR3 reads TGTGCCAGTAGTTTGCAGACAGATACGCAGTATTTT. This codes for CASSLQTDTQYF.

This clone was counted once. The rearrangement links TRBV19 to TRBJ1-5; D is undetermined. The V and J ends lost 3 bases and 5 bases respectively, with 11 bases between them. The CDR3 sequence is 14 residues long. CDR1 is LNHDA, CDR2 SQIVND, per germline (reference sequence). CDR3 in DNA: TGTGCCAGTAGTATTTTGGCGGCCGATCAGCCCCAGCATTTT. Encoded protein: CASSILAADQPQHF.

This clone was recorded a few times. V gene TRBV2 combines with J gene TRBJ1-4; tentatively, D is TRBD1 (5 bases). Germline V gene data show CDR1 as SNHLY and CDR2 as FYNNEI. CDR3 length: 13 amino acids. With 2 bases removed from V and 7 bases from J, the gap between germline ends came to 8 bases. The CDR3 sequence is CASSETGGEKLFF. The CDR3 bases are TGTGCCAGCAGTGAAACCGGGGGTGAAAAACTGTTTTTT.

The chain joins TRBV4-1 to TRBJ2-1; D is unresolved. The CDR3 runs 14 residues. Germline values: CDR1 MGHRA, CDR2 YSYEKL. Trimming removed 0 bases at V and 5 bases at J, with 8 bases between. The CDR3 here is CASSQEAYNNEQFF. For the CDR3, the DNA is TGCGCCAGCAGCCAAGAGGCTTATAACAATGAGCAGTTCTTC.

The chain is built from TRBV19 and TRBJ2-7; 10 bases fit TRBD1. Looked up from germline, CDR1 is LNHDA and CDR2 is SQIVND (reference sequence). V gave up 6 bases and J gave up 9 bases; unmatched junction bases: 8. This CDR3 is 13 amino acids long. CDR3 region: CASSRRDRGWQYF. CDR3 in DNA: TGTGCCAGTAGCCGCCGGGACAGGGGCTGGCAGTACTTC.

The genes are TRBV7-9 and TRBJ1-1, with D unclear. The germline V gene encodes CDR1 SEHNR and CDR2 FQNEAQ (reference sequence). The CDR3 runs 16 residues. The V end was cut by 5 bases, the J end by 0 bases, with 16 bases between. In nucleotides, the CDR3 is TGTGCCAGCAGCCACCCGGTTCAGGCGATGAACACTGAAGCTTTCTTT. This sequence encodes CASSHPVQAMNTEAFF.

The chain has TRBV9 and TRBJ1-2; tentative D call: TRBD1 (6 bases). The CDR3 runs 16 residues. Germline loops: CDR1 SGDLS, CDR2 YYNGEE. V was shortened by 0 bases and J by 3 bases, with 15 bases between the two germline ends. CDR3 sequence: CASSVDHRGQHYGYTF. The CDR3 DNA reads as TGTGCCAGCAGCGTAGATCACCGAGGACAGCACTATGGCTACACCTTC.

The chain combines TRBV10-3 with TRBJ2-7; 11 nucleotides align to TRBD2. The CDR3 is 14 residues long. Germline CDR1 reads ENHRY; CDR2 reads SYGVKD. V shed 5 bases and J 2 bases; nucleotides not matched to a gene: 2. CDR3 nucleotide sequence: TGTGCCATCAGTTCTAGCGGGAGGCCCTACGAGCAGTACTTC. This codes for CAISSSGRPYEQYF.

The chain couples TRBV29-1 to TRBJ2-5; D not certain. V lost 6 bases and J 2 bases, leaving 13 bases between the germline ends. Germline CDR1 is SQVTM and CDR2 is ANQGSEA. This CDR3 is 13 amino acids long. CDR3 sequence reads: CSVPEVVQETQYF. As DNA, the CDR3 is TGCAGCGTCCCCGAGGTAGTTCAAGAGACCCAGTACTTC.

The genes are TRBV2 and TRBJ1-4; D is possibly TRBD1 (6 bases). The CDR3 length is 15 residues. Trimming removed 5 bases at V and 7 bases at J, with 17 bases between. Looked up from germline, CDR1 is SNHLY and CDR2 is FYNNEI. The CDR3 nucleotides are TGTGCCAGCAGTCCCCCGGGAGGGGGGAGTGAAAAACTGTTTTTT. Protein sequence: CASSPPGGGSEKLFF.

The chain carries TRBV3-1 (or the pseudogene TRBV3-2) and TRBJ1-3, with 7 bases aligning to TRBD1. Germline-derived CDR1 and CDR2 are LGHDT and YNNKEL (reference sequence). The V gene end was trimmed by 1 base and the J gene end by 2 bases; junction bases not matched to a gene: 2. This CDR3 comprises 15 residues. CDR3 region: CASSQVQGAGNTIYF. In nucleotides, the CDR3 is TGTGCCAGCAGCCAAGTCCAGGGGGCTGGAAACACCATATATTTT.

This clone was detected a few times. V and J are TRBV7-9 and TRBJ1-2; D is unresolved. The CDR3 has 13 residues. The ends were cut back, 3 bases at V and 0 bases at J, with 5 bases in the middle. Germline V gene data show CDR1 as SEHNR and CDR2 as FQNEAQ (reference sequence). CDR3 loop: CASSLTSNYGYTF. As DNA, the CDR3 is TGTGCCAGCAGCTTGACATCTAACTATGGCTACACCTTC.

The chain joins TRBV5-4 to TRBJ2-1; 9 nucleotides agree with TRBD2. CDR1 SGHNT and CDR2 YYREEE come from the germline V gene (reference sequence). The CDR3 covers 15 residues. Trimming took 1 base from V and 4 from J; bases not matched to a gene: 3. The CDR3 sequence: CASSLSSGSYNEQFF. CDR3 nucleotide sequence: TGTGCCAGCAGCTTGAGTAGCGGGAGTTACAATGAGCAGTTCTTC. Looking up the rest from reference TRBV5-4 and TRBJ2-1 gives the full variable domain: ETGVTQSPTHLIKTRGQQVTLRCSSQSGHNTVSWYQQALGQGPQFIFQYYREEENGRGNFPPRFSGLQFPNYSSELNVNALELDDSALYLCASSLSSGSYNEQFFGPGTRLTVL.

The chain employs TRBV7-9 and TRBJ2-7, with 12 bases matching TRBD2. The CDR3 consists of 13 residues. Germline trimming cut 8 bases from V and 6 bases from J; bases unmatched to any gene: 5. CDR1 and CDR2 from the germline V gene are SEHNR and FQNEAQ (reference sequence). The CDR3 DNA reads as TGTGCCAGCCGGGCTAGCGGGAGGGCCGAGCAGTACTTC. Translation: CASRASGRAEQYF. The full variable domain, completed using reference TRBV7-9 and TRBJ2-7, is DTGVSQNPRHKITKRGQNVTFRCDPISEHNRLYWYRQTLGQGPEFLTYFQNEAQLEKSRLLSDRFSAERPKGSFSTLEIQRTEQGDSAMYLCASRASGRAEQYFGPGTRLTVT.

This sequence joins TRBV11-2 and TRBJ2-3, with D perhaps matching TRBD2 (6 bases). From germline, CDR1 is SGHAT and CDR2 FQNNGV. The CDR3 loop spans 13 amino acids. V was cut by 3 bases and J by 6 bases, with 10 bases left in between. CDR3 coding DNA: TGTGCCAGCAGCTTGGCCCGGGGGGATACGCAGTATTTT. It codes for CASSLARGDTQYF.

This sequence joins TRBV28 and TRBJ2-7, with TRBD1 matching 11 bases. J lost 2 bases, V lost 2 bases, and 5 bases had no gene match. Germline lookup yields CDR1 MDHEN and CDR2 SYDVKM. CDR3 size: 16 residues. The DNA of the CDR3 is TGTGCCAGCAGTTTAACTCCGGGACAGGGGGCCTACGAGCAGTACTTC. Its translation is CASSLTPGQGAYEQYF.

This chain links TRBV11-2 with TRBJ2-1; 12 bases map to TRBD2. The CDR3 spans 14 residues. Germline V gene lookup returns CDR1 SGHAT and CDR2 FQNNGV. V gave up 7 bases and J gave up 7 bases; unmatched junction bases: 5. In nucleotides, the CDR3 is TGTGCCAGCACCGAAGGACTAGCGGGAAATGAGCAGTTCTTC. The encoded protein is CASTEGLAGNEQFF.

The V call is TRBV2, the J call TRBJ2-2, with 8 positions matching TRBD1. J lost 6 bases, V lost 5 bases, and 2 bases had no gene match. The CDR3 length is 13 residues. In germline, CDR1 is SNHLY, CDR2 FYNNEI. In DNA, the CDR3 is TGTGCCAGCAGTCCACAGGGGGCCGGGGAGCTGTTTTTT. The encoded protein is CASSPQGAGELFF.

The rearrangement links TRBV19 to TRBJ1-5; D is possibly TRBD1 (5 bases). V lost 7 bases, J lost 2 bases, and 12 bases lay in between. The CDR3 is 14 residues long. Germline CDR1 and CDR2: LNHDA and SQIVND (reference sequence). The CDR3 nucleotides are TGTGCCAGTAAGGCAGGGCCAGGCAATCAGCCCCAGCATTTT. This sequence encodes CASKAGPGNQPQHF. Filled out from reference TRBV19 and TRBJ1-5, the complete variable domain reads DGGITQSPKYLFRKEGQNVTLSCEQNLNHDAMYWYRQDPGQGLRLIYYSQIVNDFQKGDIAEGYSVSREKKESFPLTVTSAQKNPTAFYLCASKAGPGNQPQHFGDGTRLSIL.

The chain links TRBV6-5 to TRBJ2-1, with TRBD1 identical over 7 bases. J gave up 4 bases and V 2 bases, and 2 bases lay outside the gene matches. CDR1 and CDR2 from the germline V gene are MNHEY and SVGAGI. This CDR3 is built from 14 residues. The CDR3 region has the DNA TGTGCCAGCAGTTACGGGACAGAATACAATGAGCAGTTCTTC. Protein product: CASSYGTEYNEQFF.